Listed below are T cell receptor beta chains from one sample, sequenced in a study of blood T cells in healthy people across ages. Via MiXCR, TCRdb re-called the 5' RACE reads, giving one row per CDR3 protein. The sample records 1.5 million to 1.9 million distinct CDR3 sequences, roughly 43% being singletons. The specimen was blood. These receptors were collected from a woman younger than 35 in good health. Both conserved end residues are part of each CDR3. The D gene is left open where the match is weak. The size field is filled for only some rows; it gives once, few, many or a size class.

j_call | v_call | clone_size | d_call | cdr3_aa | cdr3_nt
TRBJ2-1 | TRBV30 | . | TRBD1 | CAWTSTGTGRNEQFF | TGTGCCTGGACCTCAACCGGGACAGGGAGGAATGAGCAGTTCTTC
TRBJ2-1 | TRBV4-3 | . | . | CASSHDHPGNEQFF | TGCGCCAGCAGCCATGACCACCCGGGCAATGAGCAGTTCTTC
TRBJ2-7 | TRBV4-3 | few | TRBD1 | CASSQYDRAKGDNEQYF | TGCGCCAGCAGCCAGTATGACAGGGCAAAAGGCGACAATGAGCAGTACTTC
TRBJ2-1 | TRBV10-3 | . | TRBD1 | CAIRTSPGQGTHNEQFF | TGTGCCATCAGGACCTCGCCGGGACAGGGGACACACAATGAGCAGTTCTTC
TRBJ1-3 | TRBV20-1 | . | . | CSLVAYSGNTIYF | TGCAGCCTCGTAGCTTACTCTGGAAACACCATATATTTT
TRBJ2-3 | TRBV28 | . | . | CASTLGSGTQYF | TGTGCCAGCACCCTAGGGAGCGGTACGCAGTATTTT
TRBJ1-6 | TRBV20-1 | few | . | CSAREGVSGNSPLHF | TGCAGTGCTAGAGAAGGGGTTTCTGGCAATTCACCCCTCCACTTT
TRBJ2-5 | TRBV27 | . | TRBD2 | CASASAGGDEQYF | TGTGCCAGCGCCTCAGCGGGAGGCGATGAGCAGTACTTC
TRBJ2-7 | TRBV12-3/TRBV12-4 | . | TRBD1 | CASRIGTAFYEQYF | TGTGCCAGCAGGATCGGGACAGCGTTCTACGAGCAGTACTTC
TRBJ1-2 | TRBV9 | . | . | CASSVAPVLGGYGYTF | TGTGCCAGCAGCGTCGCCCCAGTCCTTGGCGGCTATGGCTACACCTTC
TRBJ1-5 | TRBV19 | few | TRBD1 | CASSITGGPLSNQPQHF | TGTGCCAGTAGTATAACAGGGGGCCCCTTGAGCAATCAGCCCCAGCATTTT
TRBJ2-5 | TRBV20-1 | few | . | CSARDLSGAETQYF | TGCAGTGCTAGAGATCTTTCGGGGGCGGAGACCCAGTACTTC
TRBJ2-5 | TRBV10-3 | . | TRBD2 | CAISESATSGPSKETQYF | TGTGCCATCAGTGAATCCGCGACTAGCGGTCCCAGCAAAGAGACCCAGTACTTC
TRBJ2-3 | TRBV10-3 | . | TRBD2 | CAISESAGTSGTRDTQYF | TGTGCCATCAGTGAGTCGGCCGGGACTAGCGGGACACGCGATACGCAGTATTTT
TRBJ2-3 | TRBV20-1 | many | TRBD2 | CSVNARGLAGGTDTQYF | TGCAGTGTCAACGCTCGAGGTTTGGCGGGGGGCACAGATACGCAGTATTTT
TRBJ2-2 | TRBV19 | . | TRBD2 | CASSIVLLAGATGELFF | TGTGCCAGTAGTATAGTTCTACTAGCGGGAGCAACCGGGGAGCTGTTTTTT
TRBJ1-2 | TRBV9 | . | . | CASSVDPGSYGYTF | TGTGCCAGCAGCGTAGATCCGGGGAGCTATGGCTACACCTTC
TRBJ2-3 | TRBV7-9 | . | TRBD1 | CASSLLQGLWTDTQYF | TGTGCCAGCAGCCTCCTACAGGGGCTCTGGACAGATACGCAGTATTTT
TRBJ1-2 | TRBV5-1 | . | . | CASSFGNRAYTF | TGCGCCAGCAGCTTTGGGAACCGAGCTTACACCTTC
TRBJ1-2 | TRBV10-3 | few | . | CAISESFSPYTF | TGTGCCATCAGTGAGTCGTTCAGTCCCTACACCTTC
TRBJ2-4 | TRBV29-1 | . | . | CSVVRRGADIQYF | TGCAGCGTTGTGCGGAGGGGCGCAGACATTCAGTACTTC
TRBJ1-1 | TRBV7-2 | . | . | CASTWAPGTEAFF | TGTGCCAGCACTTGGGCCCCGGGCACTGAAGCTTTCTTT
TRBJ2-5 | TRBV4-3 | few | . | CASSQWVGPETQYF | TGCGCCAGCAGCCAGTGGGTAGGGCCAGAGACCCAGTACTTC
TRBJ2-3 | TRBV10-3 | few | TRBD2 | CAISEGGDFTDTQYF | TGTGCCATCAGTGAGGGGGGGGACTTCACAGATACGCAGTATTTT
TRBJ2-3 | TRBV6-1 | . | TRBD1 | CASSEEGRQGGTDTQYF | TGTGCCAGCAGTGAAGAAGGAAGACAGGGGGGCACAGATACGCAGTATTTT
TRBJ1-2 | TRBV7-2 | . | . | CASSSPRGYIYGYTF | TGTGCCAGCAGCTCACCCAGGGGTTATATCTATGGCTACACCTTC
TRBJ1-1 | TRBV6-2/TRBV6-3 | . | . | CASSSDNTEAFF | TGTGCCAGCAGTAGCGACAACACTGAAGCTTTCTTT
TRBJ1-1 | TRBV25-1 | few | . | CASSGPNTEAFF | TGTGCCAGCTCGGGTCCGAACACTGAAGCTTTCTTT
TRBJ2-1 | TRBV7-2 | few | . | CASSPNLNNEQFF | TGTGCCAGCAGCCCCAACTTGAACAATGAGCAGTTCTTC
TRBJ2-5 | TRBV7-2 | . | . | CASSFVSGGNNEQYF | TGTGCCAGCAGCTTCGTTTCAGGCGGGAACAATGAGCAGTACTTC
TRBJ2-5 | TRBV27 | . | . | CASSFFSSETQYF | TGTGCCAGCAGTTTTTTTTCATCTGAGACCCAGTACTTC
TRBJ2-7 | TRBV20-1 | once | TRBD1 | CSARVGTGPHYEQYF | TGCAGTGCTAGAGTTGGGACAGGCCCCCACTACGAGCAGTACTTC
TRBJ1-1 | TRBV29-1 | . | TRBD1 | CSVDGTDQGTEAFF | TGCAGCGTTGACGGGACAGACCAAGGGACTGAAGCTTTCTTT
TRBJ2-7 | TRBV6-5 | . | TRBD2 | CASSYSGAISYEQYF | TGTGCCAGCAGTTACAGCGGGGCAATCTCCTACGAGCAGTACTTC
TRBJ2-2 | TRBV18 | . | . | CASSISATGELFF | TGTGCCAGCTCAATTTCCGCGACCGGGGAGCTGTTTTTT
TRBJ2-3 | TRBV5-1 | . | TRBD1 | CASSATGASTDTQYF | TGCGCCAGCAGCGCGACAGGGGCAAGCACAGATACGCAGTATTTT
TRBJ2-1 | TRBV6-2/TRBV6-3 | many | . | CASSYPSNEQFF | TGTGCCAGCAGTTACCCTTCCAATGAGCAGTTCTTC
TRBJ2-5 | TRBV5-6 | . | TRBD1 | CACRDRGSETQYF | TGTGCCTGCCGGGACAGGGGTTCGGAGACCCAGTACTTC
TRBJ2-1 | TRBV28 | . | TRBD2 | CASSDFSGSFYNEQFF | TGTGCCAGCAGCGACTTTAGCGGGAGTTTCTACAATGAGCAGTTCTTC
TRBJ1-2 | TRBV30 | once | . | CAWNPGGGGYTF | TGTGCCTGGAACCCTGGCGGTGGTGGCTACACCTTC
TRBJ2-3 | TRBV20-1 | few | TRBD2 | CSARGGTSGNTDTQYF | TGCAGTGCTAGAGGGGGGACTAGCGGAAACACAGATACGCAGTATTTT
TRBJ2-1 | TRBV7-2 | . | . | CASSLAGTDSYNEQFF | TGTGCCAGCAGCTTAGCCGGGACGGACTCCTACAATGAGCAGTTCTTC
TRBJ1-1 | TRBV19 | . | . | CASSTRVANTEAFF | TGTGCCAGTAGTACCAGGGTTGCGAACACTGAAGCTTTCTTT